Listed below are T cell receptor beta chains from one sample, sequenced in a study of blood T cells in healthy people across ages. TCRdb analysed the 5' RACE reads with MiXCR anew, one entry per CDR3 protein. This table holds 1.5 million to 2 million distinct CDR3 sequences, 28% found once. Sequencing input: blood. The origin of the receptors is a woman in her 30s in good health. Both conserved end residues are part of each CDR3. D genes are given only for firm matches. Only some rows state a clone size, as once, few, many or a class for expanded clones.

clone_size j_call d_call v_call cdr3_aa cdr3_nt
few TRBJ2-7 TRBD2 TRBV7-2 CASSLVGWSSGSSNEQYF TGTGCCAGCAGCTTAGTTGGCTGGTCTAGCGGGAGCTCCAACGAGCAGTACTTC
few TRBJ2-2 . TRBV4-2 CASSQDWKNTGELFF TGTGCCAGCAGCCAAGATTGGAAGAACACCGGGGAGCTGTTTTTT
many TRBJ2-1 TRBD1 TRBV7-2 CASSPWGQGSNEQFF TGTGCCAGCAGCCCTTGGGGACAGGGGAGCAATGAGCAGTTCTTC
few TRBJ2-3 TRBD2 TRBV11-1 CASSSWTSGGDTQYF TGTGCCAGCAGCTCCTGGACTAGCGGGGGAGATACGCAGTATTTT
few TRBJ1-2 TRBD1 TRBV10-3 CAISESTGDDYTF TGTGCCATCAGTGAGTCGACAGGGGATGACTACACCTTC
many TRBJ2-6 TRBD2 TRBV5-5 CASSPLALTSGANVLTF TGTGCCAGCAGCCCACTAGCGCTAACCTCTGGGGCCAACGTCCTGACTTTC
many TRBJ1-2 . TRBV6-1 CASSEGTGPADGYTF TGTGCCAGCAGTGAGGGAACAGGGCCGGCGGATGGCTACACCTTC
few TRBJ2-1 TRBD1 TRBV19 CASSIPGTGSYNEQFF TGTGCCAGTAGTATCCCCGGGACAGGCTCCTACAATGAGCAGTTCTTC
. TRBJ2-5 . TRBV4-3 CASSQDVAGRETQYF TGCGCCAGCAGCCAAGATGTCGCAGGGAGAGAGACCCAGTACTTC
few TRBJ2-5 . TRBV18 CASSPSTQDGTQYF TGTGCCAGCTCACCATCTACCCAGGACGGGACCCAGTACTTC
. TRBJ1-1 TRBD1 TRBV29-1 CSVDLTGDTEAFF TGCAGCGTTGACCTGACAGGGGATACTGAAGCTTTCTTT
few TRBJ2-7 . TRBV5-1 CASSLRDTPSYEQYF TGCGCCAGCAGCTTGAGGGACACACCCTCCTACGAGCAGTACTTC
few TRBJ2-1 . TRBV12-5 CASGLGLGDEQFF TGTGCTAGTGGTTTGGGGCTAGGGGATGAGCAGTTCTTC
few TRBJ2-5 . TRBV6-2/TRBV6-3 CASSQTEKTQYF TGTGCCAGCAGCCAGACGGAAAAGACCCAGTACTTC
few TRBJ1-4 TRBD1 TRBV29-1 CSVGGDRGRKLFF TGCAGCGTTGGGGGGGACAGGGGGCGAAAACTGTTTTTT
. TRBJ2-1 TRBD1 TRBV14 CASRYSFAGGANNEQFF TGTGCCAGCAGGTACAGTTTCGCAGGGGGCGCGAATAATGAGCAGTTCTTC
. TRBJ2-5 . TRBV5-1 CASSLNRVQETQYF TGCGCCAGCAGCCTTAACAGGGTGCAAGAGACCCAGTACTTC
. TRBJ1-1 . TRBV29-1 CSVAGQPTEAFF TGCAGCGTTGCCGGACAGCCAACTGAAGCTTTCTTT
many TRBJ2-7 . TRBV6-5 CASSRYPRQSSYEQYF TGTGCCAGCAGCAGATACCCCAGGCAGAGCTCCTACGAGCAGTACTTC
. TRBJ2-1 TRBD1 TRBV5-1 CASSLAGQGRHNEQFF TGCGCCAGCAGCTTGGCCGGACAGGGGAGGCACAATGAGCAGTTCTTC
. TRBJ2-1 TRBD2 TRBV25-1 CASSEFGSGGYNEQFF TGTGCCAGCAGTGAATTTGGTAGCGGGGGGTACAATGAGCAGTTCTTC
. TRBJ1-1 TRBD1 TRBV20-1 CSAPDRGRGTEAFF TGCAGTGCTCCGGACAGGGGGCGGGGTACTGAAGCTTTCTTT
. TRBJ2-7 . TRBV14 CASPIPWLDQYF TGTGCCAGCCCAATCCCATGGTTGGACCAGTACTTC
many TRBJ2-7 . TRBV4-1 CASSFQVQTYEQYF TGCGCCAGCAGCTTCCAGGTGCAAACCTACGAGCAGTACTTC
few TRBJ1-6 . TRBV11-2 CASSLEFNSPLHF TGTGCCAGCAGCTTAGAATTTAATTCACCCCTCCACTTT
few TRBJ1-5 . TRBV12-3/TRBV12-4 CASTMLPNQPQHF TGTGCCAGCACCATGTTACCAAATCAGCCCCAGCATTTT
many TRBJ2-7 TRBD1 TRBV7-2 CASSEGQGLSEQYF TGTGCCAGCAGCGAGGGACAGGGTCTTTCCGAGCAGTACTTC
few TRBJ2-7 . TRBV29-1 CSVEGVTVYEQYF TGCAGCGTTGAAGGGGTTACCGTCTACGAGCAGTACTTC
few TRBJ1-2 TRBD1 TRBV20-1 CSTPSRTGYAGYGYTF TGCAGTACACCTTCTCGGACAGGGTATGCGGGCTATGGCTACACCTTC
. TRBJ2-5 . TRBV5-1 CASARVEGGQETQYF TGCGCCAGCGCTCGCGTGGAGGGAGGCCAAGAGACCCAGTACTTC
. TRBJ2-7 TRBD1 TRBV29-1 CSVETGVSYEQYF TGCAGCGTTGAGACAGGGGTGTCCTACGAGCAGTACTTC
. TRBJ2-7 TRBD1 TRBV29-1 CNVEAGQGGYEQYF TGCAACGTTGAAGCGGGACAGGGGGGCTACGAGCAGTACTTC
. TRBJ1-4 TRBD1 TRBV28 CASREDRWDEKLFF TGTGCCAGCAGGGAGGACAGGTGGGATGAAAAACTGTTTTTT
. TRBJ2-7 TRBD2 TRBV6-5 CASSYSETSRDEQYF TGTGCCAGCAGTTACTCGGAGACTAGCCGAGACGAGCAGTACTTC
many TRBJ2-3 . TRBV7-2 CASSFGHSTSTDTQYF TGTGCCAGCAGCTTCGGGCACTCCACTAGCACAGATACGCAGTATTTT
few TRBJ2-1 TRBD1 TRBV7-9 CASSYPPGQPLSEQFF TGTGCCAGCAGCTATCCTCCGGGACAGCCTCTTTCTGAGCAGTTCTTC
. TRBJ1-2 TRBD1 TRBV29-1 CSGLTGDYGYTF TGCAGCGGGTTAACAGGGGACTATGGCTACACCTTC
many TRBJ2-5 . TRBV20-1 CSAKTGSQETQYF TGCAGTGCTAAAACGGGCAGCCAAGAGACCCAGTACTTC
. TRBJ2-1 TRBD2 TRBV19 CASSISSGDYNEQFF TGTGCCAGTAGTATATCCAGCGGGGACTACAATGAGCAGTTCTTC
few TRBJ1-5 TRBD1 TRBV18 CATYTGARDSNQPQHF TGTGCCACCTACACCGGGGCCCGGGACAGTAATCAGCCCCAGCATTTT
few TRBJ2-1 TRBD2 TRBV7-9 CASRGGGTESYNEQFF TGTGCCAGCAGGGGCGGGGGGACCGAATCCTACAATGAGCAGTTCTTC
. TRBJ2-7 TRBD1 TRBV27 CASRPGGTGRREQYF TGTGCCAGCAGACCAGGAGGGACAGGGAGGCGCGAGCAGTACTTC
many TRBJ1-6 . TRBV12-3/TRBV12-4 CASRQSSYNSPLHF TGTGCCAGCAGACAAAGCTCCTATAATTCACCCCTCCACTTT
many TRBJ2-7 TRBD2 TRBV12-3/TRBV12-4 CASTLTSALCPKNYEQYF TGTGCCAGCACCTTAACTAGCGCCCTCTGCCCAAAAAACTACGAGCAGTACTTC
. TRBJ2-1 TRBD2 TRBV4-1 CASSQEAGGRNEQFF TGCGCCAGCAGCCAAGAGGCGGGGGGGCGCAATGAGCAGTTCTTC
. TRBJ2-5 TRBD2 TRBV7-3 CASRASGGAAETQYF TGTGCCAGCAGGGCTAGCGGGGGGGCCGCAGAGACCCAGTACTTC
. TRBJ1-4 . TRBV20-1 CSAREFRGLGSGKLFF TGCAGTGCTAGAGAGTTCCGGGGCCTCGGGTCGGGGAAACTGTTTTTT